This T cell receptor beta chain appears in the sequencing data of a study of T cells in Graves' hyperthyroidism and ophthalmopathy. Germline lookup yields CDR1 SGHRS and CDR2 YFSETQ. CDR3 size: 14 residues. V dropped 2 bases and J dropped 1 base, with 10 bases sitting between them. TCR beta CDR3 region amplification was performed from RNA transcripts. First-round RT-PCR targeting the TCR CDR3 was performed with the HTBI primer set. MiXCR, applied by TCRdb to the multiplex PCR reads, yields one record per CDR3 protein. The sample records about 480,000 distinct CDR3 sequences, around 22% being singletons.

V usage is TRBV5-1 and J usage is TRBJ2-7; the D gene is possibly TRBD2 (6 bases). The receptor's source is a woman aged 30 to 39 with Graves' ophthalmopathy. The sequenced sample consisted of blood. The CDR3: CASSFSGESYEQYF. The CDR3 nucleotides read TGCGCCAGCAGCTTTTCGGGAGAGTCCTACGAGCAGTACTTC.